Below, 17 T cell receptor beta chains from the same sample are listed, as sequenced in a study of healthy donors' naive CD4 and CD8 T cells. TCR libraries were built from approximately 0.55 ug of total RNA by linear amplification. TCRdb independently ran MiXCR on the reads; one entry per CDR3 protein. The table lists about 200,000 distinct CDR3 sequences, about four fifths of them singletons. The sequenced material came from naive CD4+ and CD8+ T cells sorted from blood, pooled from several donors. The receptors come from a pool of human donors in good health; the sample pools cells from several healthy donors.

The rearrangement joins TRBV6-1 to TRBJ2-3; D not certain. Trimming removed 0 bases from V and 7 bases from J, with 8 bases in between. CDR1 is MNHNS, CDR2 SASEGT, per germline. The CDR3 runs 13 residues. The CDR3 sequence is CASSEASSYTQYF. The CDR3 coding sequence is TGTGCCAGCAGTGAAGCAAGCAGTTATACGCAGTATTTT.

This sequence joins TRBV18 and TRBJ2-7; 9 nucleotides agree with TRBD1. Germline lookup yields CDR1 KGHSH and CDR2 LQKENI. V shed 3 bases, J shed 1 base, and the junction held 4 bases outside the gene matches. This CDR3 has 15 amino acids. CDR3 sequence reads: CASSPRDRGSYEQYF. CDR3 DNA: TGTGCCAGCTCACCCCGAGACAGGGGGTCCTACGAGCAGTACTTC.

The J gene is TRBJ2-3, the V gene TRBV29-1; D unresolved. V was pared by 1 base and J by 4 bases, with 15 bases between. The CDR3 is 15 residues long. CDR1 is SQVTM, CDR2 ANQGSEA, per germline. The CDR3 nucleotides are TGCAGCGTTGAAGGCCAGTGGGCCGGAGCAGATACGCAGTATTTT. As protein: CSVEGQWAGADTQYF.

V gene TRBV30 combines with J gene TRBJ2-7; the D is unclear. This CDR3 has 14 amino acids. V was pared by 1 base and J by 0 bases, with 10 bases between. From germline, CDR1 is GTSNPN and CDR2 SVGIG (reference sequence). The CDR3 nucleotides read TGTGCCTGGAGTGGGTTGGCCGTCTCCTACGAGCAGTACTTC. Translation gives CAWSGLAVSYEQYF.

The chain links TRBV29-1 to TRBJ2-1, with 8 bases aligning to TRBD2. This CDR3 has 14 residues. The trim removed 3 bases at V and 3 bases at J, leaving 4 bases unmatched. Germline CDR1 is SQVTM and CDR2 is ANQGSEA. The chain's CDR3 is CSVDSGVYYNEQFF. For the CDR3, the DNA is TGCAGCGTTGATAGCGGGGTATACTACAATGAGCAGTTCTTC.

The CDR3 is CASRPSGGNYGYTF. As DNA, the CDR3 is TGTGCCAGCAGGCCTTCGGGAGGAAACTATGGCTACACCTTC. The chain combines TRBV6-2 or TRBV6-3 with TRBJ1-2; D is undetermined. Germline CDR1 MNHEY, CDR2 SVGEGT. V lost 6 bases and J 2 bases, leaving 13 bases between the germline ends. The CDR3 loop spans 14 amino acids.

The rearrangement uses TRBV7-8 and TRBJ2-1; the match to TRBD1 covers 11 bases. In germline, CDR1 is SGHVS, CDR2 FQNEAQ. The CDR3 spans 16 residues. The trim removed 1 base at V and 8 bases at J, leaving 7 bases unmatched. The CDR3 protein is CASSLGGQGARDEQFF. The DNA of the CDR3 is TGTGCCAGCAGCTTAGGAGGACAGGGGGCGAGAGATGAGCAGTTCTTC.

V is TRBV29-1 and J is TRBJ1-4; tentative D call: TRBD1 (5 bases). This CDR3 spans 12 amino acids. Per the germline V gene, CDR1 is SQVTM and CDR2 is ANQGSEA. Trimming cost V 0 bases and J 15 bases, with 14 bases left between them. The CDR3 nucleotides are TGCAGCGTTGAAGATCCCTGGCGGGGCATGTTTTTT. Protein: CSVEDPWRGMFF.

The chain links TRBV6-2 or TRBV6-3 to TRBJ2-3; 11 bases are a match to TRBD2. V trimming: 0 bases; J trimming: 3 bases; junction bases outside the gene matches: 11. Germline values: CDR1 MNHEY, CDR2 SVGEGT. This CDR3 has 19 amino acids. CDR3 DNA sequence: TGTGCCAGCAGTTACTCAGTCCACCCGACTAGCGGGGTAACAGATACGCAGTATTTT. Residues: CASSYSVHPTSGVTDTQYF.

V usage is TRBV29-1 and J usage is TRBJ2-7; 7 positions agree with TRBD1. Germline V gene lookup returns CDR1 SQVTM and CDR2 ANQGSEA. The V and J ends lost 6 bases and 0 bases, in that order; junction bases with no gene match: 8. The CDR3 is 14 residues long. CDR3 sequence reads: CSVETGQSSYEQYF. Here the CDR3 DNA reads TGCAGCGTAGAAACGGGACAGAGCTCCTACGAGCAGTACTTC.

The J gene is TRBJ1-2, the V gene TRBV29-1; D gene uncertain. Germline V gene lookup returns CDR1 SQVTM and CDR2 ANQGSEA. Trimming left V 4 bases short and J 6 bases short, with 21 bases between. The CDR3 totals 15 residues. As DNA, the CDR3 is TGCAGCGTTGTTCTCCGCTTACAGCCCGTTAATGGCTACACCTTC. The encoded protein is CSVVLRLQPVNGYTF.

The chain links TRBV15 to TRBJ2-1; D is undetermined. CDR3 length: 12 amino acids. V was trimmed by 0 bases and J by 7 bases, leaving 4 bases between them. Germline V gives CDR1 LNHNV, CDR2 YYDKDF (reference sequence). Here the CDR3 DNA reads TGTGCCACCAGCAGAGAGACAAATGAGCAGTTCTTC. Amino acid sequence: CATSRETNEQFF.

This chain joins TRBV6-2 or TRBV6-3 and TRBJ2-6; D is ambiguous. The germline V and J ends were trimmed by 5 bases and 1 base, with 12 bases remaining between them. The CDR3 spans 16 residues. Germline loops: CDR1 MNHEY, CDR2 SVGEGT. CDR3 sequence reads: CASSLVAPSGANVLTF. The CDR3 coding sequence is TGTGCCAGCAGTCTCGTGGCTCCATCTGGGGCCAACGTCCTGACTTTC.

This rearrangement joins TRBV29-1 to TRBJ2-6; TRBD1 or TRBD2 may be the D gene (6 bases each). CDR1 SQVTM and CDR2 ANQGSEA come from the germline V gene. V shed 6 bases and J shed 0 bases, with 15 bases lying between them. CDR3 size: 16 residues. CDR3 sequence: CSVRRGTNSGANVLTF. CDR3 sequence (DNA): TGCAGCGTACGGAGGGGGACCAACTCTGGGGCCAACGTCCTGACTTTC.

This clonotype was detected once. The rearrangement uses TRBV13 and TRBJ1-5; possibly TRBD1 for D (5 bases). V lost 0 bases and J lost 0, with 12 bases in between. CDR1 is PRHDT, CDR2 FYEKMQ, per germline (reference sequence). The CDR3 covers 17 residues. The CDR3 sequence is CASSLGSGTYSNQPQHF. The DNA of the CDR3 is TGTGCCAGCAGCTTAGGTTCCGGGACCTATAGCAATCAGCCCCAGCATTTT.

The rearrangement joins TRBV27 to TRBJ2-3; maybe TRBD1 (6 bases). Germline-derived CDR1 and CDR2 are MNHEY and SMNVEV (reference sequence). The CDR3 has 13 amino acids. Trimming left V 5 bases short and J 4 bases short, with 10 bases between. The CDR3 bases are TGTGCCAGCAGTGAGACAGGCGCAGATACGCAGTATTTT. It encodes CASSETGADTQYF.

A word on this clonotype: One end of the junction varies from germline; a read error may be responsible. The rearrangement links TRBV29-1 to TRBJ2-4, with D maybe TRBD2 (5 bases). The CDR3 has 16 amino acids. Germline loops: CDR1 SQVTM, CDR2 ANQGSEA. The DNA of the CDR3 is TGTAGCGTCCGAAACGCGGAGACCTTAGCCAAAAACATTCAGTACTTC. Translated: CSVRNAETLAKNIQYF.